This TCR beta chain was sequenced in a study of shared clonotypes between healthy human individuals. Details on this clone: The same CDR3 can be traced to other DNA sequences in this sample.

The germline V gene encodes CDR1 KGHSH and CDR2 LQKENI. The CDR3 is made up of 13 amino acids. Trimming took 0 bases from V and 5 from J, leaving 7 bases between them. Produced via immunoSEQ multiplex PCR; TCRdb's table is partial and in-frame only. Among about 2 million clones, 90% to 95% were seen once, and the ten largest hold 0.13%. What was sequenced was naive CD4+ T cells sorted from blood. The subset was: CD45RA+ positively selected. This TCR was recovered from a man aged 18 to 30 in good health. V usage is TRBV18 and J usage is TRBJ2-5; D is unclear. The CDR3 DNA is TGTGCCAGCTCACCACCGGTCGGGGAGACCCAGTACTTC. Translation: CASSPPVGETQYF.